Listed below are T cell receptor beta chains from one sample, sequenced in a study of response to subunit inactivated influenza vaccine. TCRdb re-called the RT-PCR reads with MiXCR, one entry per CDR3 protein. Among about 500,000 distinct CDR3 sequences listed, 16% were seen once. The source was CD4+ T cells sorted from PBMCs, collected roughly 24 months after vaccination. The source of these receptors is a man in his fifties or sixties who received an inactivated influenza vaccine. The CDR3 runs from the conserved cysteine through the conserved F or W. The D gene is left open where the match is weak. Clone size is not always given. Where it is, it says once, few, many or a class for expanded clones.

j_gene	abundance	d_gene	v_gene	CDR3nt	CDR3aa
TRBJ2-3	NA	NA	TRBV3-1	TGTGCCAGCAGCCGACGGACAGTCCGAATGGGATTAACAGATACGCAGTATTTT	CASSRRTVRMGLTDTQYF
TRBJ2-3	NA	NA	TRBV27	TGTGCCAGCAGTTTTTGGGGGTTCACAGATACGCAGTATTTT	CASSFWGFTDTQYF
TRBJ1-5	few	NA	TRBV28	TGTGCCAGCAGTTTTGCGGGATGGAGGGGCAATCAGCCCCAGCATTTT	CASSFAGWRGNQPQHF
TRBJ2-7	NA	NA	TRBV2	TGTGCCAGCAGTGAAGAGTGGCCTGGCTACGAGCAGTACTTC	CASSEEWPGYEQYF
TRBJ1-3	NA	NA	TRBV6-1	TGTGCCAGCAGGCCAGACATCTCTGGAAACACCATATATTTT	CASRPDISGNTIYF
TRBJ2-5	few	NA	TRBV6-2/TRBV6-3	TGTGCCAGCAGTTACACTCCACGAGAGACCCAGTACTTC	CASSYTPRETQYF
TRBJ2-3	NA	TRBD2	TRBV10-1	TGCGCCAGCAGTGAGATGCGGGGGTACACAGATACGCAGTATTTT	CASSEMRGYTDTQYF
TRBJ1-2	many	TRBD1	TRBV12-3/TRBV12-4	TGTGCCAGCAGCCGCGGGACAGGGAACGGCTACACCTTC	CASSRGTGNGYTF
TRBJ1-1	NA	NA	TRBV7-2	TGTGCCAGCAGAGGGGCGGCTTACACTGAAGCTTTCTTT	CASRGAAYTEAFF
TRBJ1-1	few	NA	TRBV11-2	TGTGCCAGCAGCTTAGATTCAATGGGGGGCGGTACTGAAGCTTTCTTT	CASSLDSMGGGTEAFF
TRBJ2-3	NA	TRBD1	TRBV20-1	TGCAGTGAAGACAGGGGCCGCACAGATACGCAGTATTTT	CSEDRGRTDTQYF
TRBJ2-1	NA	NA	TRBV5-1	TGCGCCAGCAGCTTGGGTTCGTACTACAATGAGCAGTTCTTC	CASSLGSYYNEQFF
TRBJ1-1	many	NA	TRBV6-4	TGTGCCAACCTAAACACTGAAGCTTTCTTT	CANLNTEAFF
TRBJ1-2	many	NA	TRBV29-1	TGCAGCACCACATCGTTCGGGACTCAAGGCTACACCTTC	CSTTSFGTQGYTF
TRBJ2-1	NA	TRBD2	TRBV12-3/TRBV12-4	TGTGCCAGCAGCATGACTAGCGGGAGGTTTGAGCAGTTCTTC	CASSMTSGRFEQFF
TRBJ2-3	NA	NA	TRBV19	TGTGCCAGTAGTATAGGGCCTCGAGGGGGGGCAGATACGCAGTATTTT	CASSIGPRGGADTQYF
TRBJ2-7	NA	NA	TRBV12-3/TRBV12-4	TGTGCCAGCAGGGCTTCTGGCGGTTCCTACGAGCAGTACTTC	CASRASGGSYEQYF
TRBJ2-5	few	NA	TRBV9	TGTGCCAGCAGCGTAGGATTTGGGGCCCAAGAGACCCAGTACTTC	CASSVGFGAQETQYF
TRBJ2-1	few	TRBD2	TRBV12-3/TRBV12-4	TGTGCCAGCTCTGCTCCGGGGGGTAGGGATGAGCAGTTCTTC	CASSAPGGRDEQFF
TRBJ1-1	many	NA	TRBV29-1	TGCAGCGCGCCGATGGGGCTACGGGGAACTGAAGCTTTCTTT	CSAPMGLRGTEAFF
TRBJ2-1	NA	NA	TRBV5-1	TGCGCCAGCAGCTTGGATGGAGGGCTCACCCCCCAGGGTGAGCAGTTCTTC	CASSLDGGLTPQGEQFF
TRBJ2-3	NA	TRBD1	TRBV6-1	TGTGCCAGCAGTATGAACAGGGGTTTAGATACGCAGTATTTT	CASSMNRGLDTQYF
TRBJ2-7	NA	TRBD1	TRBV20-1	TGCAGTCCAGCCCGACAGGGAGTTTCCTACGAGCAGTACTTC	CSPARQGVSYEQYF
TRBJ2-5	NA	NA	TRBV3-1	TGTGCCAGCAGCAATCACGGGACAGAGACCCAGTACTTC	CASSNHGTETQYF
TRBJ2-3	NA	TRBD2	TRBV7-2	TGTGCCAGCAGCTTAGTAACTAGCGGAACAGATACGCAGTATTTT	CASSLVTSGTDTQYF
TRBJ2-5	NA	NA	TRBV7-2	TGTGCCAGCAGCAGAACTAGCTCCCAAGAGACCCAGTACTTC	CASSRTSSQETQYF
TRBJ1-2	few	NA	TRBV29-1	TGCAGCACGCTATGGCGGGATGGCTACACCTTC	CSTLWRDGYTF
TRBJ1-4	many	NA	TRBV5-1	TGCGCCAGCAGCTCGCAGGGGAGGGGTGAAAAACTGTTTTTT	CASSSQGRGEKLFF
TRBJ2-2	few	NA	TRBV5-1	TGCGCCAGCAGCTTGTCGGTAGGAAACACCGGGGAGCTGTTTTTT	CASSLSVGNTGELFF
TRBJ2-5	NA	NA	TRBV20-1	TGCAGTGCTAGGGATCCCCGGGGGAATCAAGAGACCCAGTACTTC	CSARDPRGNQETQYF
TRBJ1-2	many	NA	TRBV5-1	TGCGCCAGCAGGGAAAAGGAGGCCTCCAGGAGCTATGGCTACACCTTC	CASREKEASRSYGYTF
TRBJ2-3	NA	NA	TRBV5-6	TGTGCCATCAGCCCCCGGGACCTAGCGCAGTATTTT	CAISPRDLAQYF
TRBJ2-1	few	NA	TRBV29-1	TGCAGCGTTGACATAAGGGGGGCATACAATGAGCAGTTCTTC	CSVDIRGAYNEQFF
TRBJ2-2	NA	NA	TRBV11-2	TGTGCCAGCAGCTTAAACATCGGAACGAACACCGGGGAGCTGTTTTTT	CASSLNIGTNTGELFF
TRBJ2-3	NA	TRBD2	TRBV7-3	TGTGCCAGCAGCTCCCGGGGAGGGGCAGATACGCAGTATTTT	CASSSRGGADTQYF
TRBJ2-1	many	TRBD2	TRBV29-1	TGCAGCGTTGAGGGAGCGGGAGGGGCAAATGAGCAGTTCTTC	CSVEGAGGANEQFF
TRBJ2-3	few	NA	TRBV7-2	TGTGCCAGCAGCTTACGGAACTCAGATACGCAGTATTTT	CASSLRNSDTQYF